The 8 T cell receptor beta chains below were found in one sample sequenced in a study of blood T cell repertoires in COVID-19. This table comes from immunoSEQ multiplex PCR, and its TCRdb copy is limited to in-frame clones, with some not included. Seen here are roughly 360,000 clones, 81% observed once, and the top ten hold roughly 1.2%. The sample comprised peripheral blood. These receptor sequences come from a human donor with acute or convalescent COVID-19. The donor label of this sample is uncertain.

V usage is TRBV11-2 and J usage is TRBJ1-5; 12 bases are a match to TRBD1. Germline V gives CDR1 SGHAT, CDR2 FQNNGV. The CDR3 covers 15 residues. The J segment lost 6 bases and the V segment lost 5 bases, leaving 5 bases of the junction unmatched. CDR3 residues: CASSIGTGGPQPQHF. Written as DNA, the CDR3 is TGTGCCAGCAGCATCGGGACAGGGGGCCCTCAGCCCCAGCATTTT.

The chain is built from TRBV9 and TRBJ2-1, with D possibly TRBD2 on 5 matching bases. The ends were cut back, 1 base at V and 7 bases at J, with 15 bases in the middle. There are 15 residues in the CDR3. CDR1 SGDLS and CDR2 YYNGEE come from the germline V gene. The DNA for the CDR3 is TGTGCCAGCAGCGTAACAAGCGGAGTATTTAATGAGCAGTTCTTC. This gives the protein CASSVTSGVFNEQFF.

The J gene is TRBJ2-2, the V gene TRBV5-1; possible D gene TRBD1, 6 bases. The CDR3 is 17 amino acids. The germline CDR1 and CDR2 sequences are SGHRS and YFSETQ. The V end was cut by 1 base, the J end by 3 bases, with 16 bases between. The CDR3 loop reads CASSLRAKDRDTGELFF. The CDR3 coding sequence is TGCGCCAGCAGCTTGCGGGCCAAGGACAGAGACACCGGGGAGCTGTTTTTT. The full variable domain, its missing parts supplied by reference TRBV5-1 and TRBJ2-2, is KAGVTQTPRYLIKTRGQQVTLSCSPISGHRSVSWYQQTPGQGLQFLFEYFSETQRNKGNFPGRFSGRQFSNSRSEMNVSTLELGDSALYLCASSLRAKDRDTGELFFGEGSRLTVL.

The V and J genes are TRBV2 and TRBJ2-1; D remains unclear. This CDR3 spans 13 amino acids. The germline V gene encodes CDR1 SNHLY and CDR2 FYNNEI. With 4 bases removed from V and 7 bases from J, the gap between germline ends came to 11 bases. In DNA form, the CDR3 reads TGTGCCAGCAGTGTTCAGGTCGTAAATGAGCAGTTCTTC. Translated: CASSVQVVNEQFF.

This chain links TRBV30 with TRBJ1-2, with TRBD1 identical over 7 bases. This CDR3 contains 14 residues. J was trimmed by 1 base and V by 7 bases; bases with no gene match: 9. The germline V gene encodes CDR1 GTSNPN and CDR2 SVGIG (reference sequence). Here the CDR3 DNA reads TGTGCCTCCCGCCGGACAGGAGTTAACTATGGCTACACCTTC. This codes for CASRRTGVNYGYTF.

The rearrangement joins TRBV24-1 to TRBJ1-5, with 11 bases fitting TRBD1. Per the germline V gene, CDR1 is KGHDR and CDR2 is SFDVKD. The J segment lost 3 bases and the V segment lost 9 bases, leaving 6 bases of the junction unmatched. This CDR3 comprises 15 residues. For the CDR3, the DNA is TGTGCCACCGGACCGGGACAGGGGGACAATCAGCCCCAGCATTTT. This sequence encodes CATGPGQGDNQPQHF.

The chain combines TRBV2 with TRBJ1-2; the match to TRBD1 covers 9 bases. Trimming took 6 bases from V and 2 from J; bases not matched to a gene: 4. CDR1 and CDR2 (germline): SNHLY, FYNNEI. This CDR3 is 14 amino acids long. The CDR3 protein is CASRAGQGNYGYTF. The CDR3 DNA reads as TGTGCCAGCAGGGCCGGACAGGGGAACTATGGCTACACCTTC.

The V and J genes are TRBV19 and TRBJ1-2; a weak D match, TRBD1 (6 bases). CDR1 and CDR2 (germline): LNHDA, SQIVND (reference sequence). The CDR3 length is 14 residues. V was clipped by 3 bases and J by 4 bases, with 12 bases between them. CDR3 sequence: CASSITGPAYGYTF. The CDR3 nucleotides read TGTGCCAGTAGTATTACAGGGCCCGCCTATGGCTACACCTTC. The complete variable domain, with remaining parts taken from reference TRBV19 and TRBJ1-2, reads DGGITQSPKYLFRKEGQNVTLSCEQNLNHDAMYWYRQDPGQGLRLIYYSQIVNDFQKGDIAEGYSVSREKKESFPLTVTSAQKNPTAFYLCASSITGPAYGYTFGSGTRLTVV.